The clone carrying this T cell receptor (beta chain) has a handful of counts. What was amplified from RNA transcripts were TCR beta CDR3 regions. The HTBI primer set served for first-round RT-PCR of the TCR CDR3. One entry per CDR3 protein results from TCRdb running MiXCR on the multiplex PCR reads. This sample yields 490,000 or so distinct CDR3 sequences, of which less than 20% are seen a single time; approximately 50% belongs to the top ten. This entry belongs to a study of T cells in Graves' hyperthyroidism and ophthalmopathy. Sequencing was carried out using blood. This clonotype was obtained from a man aged 40-50 years with Graves' ophthalmopathy.

The CDR3 sequence is CASSSQGGLGEAFF. CDR3 coding DNA: TGTGCCAGCAGCTCCCAAGGGGGCTTGGGTGAAGCTTTCTTT. The chain is built from TRBV7-2 and TRBJ1-1; 7 nucleotides agree with TRBD1. Germline values: CDR1 SGHTA, CDR2 FQGNSA. Trimming took 4 bases from V and 7 from J; bases not matched to a gene: 9. The CDR3 runs 14 residues. Filled out from reference TRBV7-2 and TRBJ1-1, the complete variable domain reads GAGVSQSPSNKVTEKGKDVELRCDPISGHTALYWYRQSLGQGLEFLIYFQGNSAPDKSGLPSDRFSAERTGGSVSTLTIQRTQQEDSAVYLCASSSQGGLGEAFFGQGTRLTVV.